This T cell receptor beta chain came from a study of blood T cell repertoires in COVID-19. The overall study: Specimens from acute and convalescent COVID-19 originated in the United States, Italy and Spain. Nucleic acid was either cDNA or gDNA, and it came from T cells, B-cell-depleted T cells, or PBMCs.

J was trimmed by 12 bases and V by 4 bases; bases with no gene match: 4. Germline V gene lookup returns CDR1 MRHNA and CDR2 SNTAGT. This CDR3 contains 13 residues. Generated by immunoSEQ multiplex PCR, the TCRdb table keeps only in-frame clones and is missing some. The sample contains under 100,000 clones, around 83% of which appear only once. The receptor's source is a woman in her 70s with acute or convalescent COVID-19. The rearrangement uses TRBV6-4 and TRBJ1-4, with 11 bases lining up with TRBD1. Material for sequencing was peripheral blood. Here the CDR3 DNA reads TGTGCCAGCAGTGCGGACAGGGGGCAGCAACTGTTTTTT. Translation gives CASSADRGQQLFF.